The present T cell receptor beta chain was sequenced within a study of blood T cell repertoires in COVID-19. The overall study: Nucleic acid was either cDNA or gDNA, and it came from T cells, B-cell-depleted T cells, or PBMCs.

The CDR3 spans 14 residues. In the source study's methods: Researchers report that nucleated cell counts were estimated from reference gene primer amplification. TCRdb's table, derived via immunoSEQ multiplex PCR, lists solely in-frame clones and lacks some. V, J and clone size are taken as reported in that table, and D and trimming were inferred from the DNA itself. The profile shows 110,000 or so clones, over 75% of them singletons. The chain recombines TRBV21-1 with TRBJ1-2; the table's D call of TRBD1 was not tested on the DNA. TRBV21-1 is listed as a pseudogene. The specimen sequenced was peripheral blood. The clonotype was recovered from a woman in her fifties or sixties with acute or convalescent COVID-19. CDR3: CARIGDREDYGYTF. Here the CDR3 DNA reads TGTGCAAGAATTGGGGACAGGGAAGACTATGGCTACACCTTC.